These 13 T cell receptor beta chains came from one sample sequenced in a study of blood T cell repertoires in COVID-19. Method: immunoSEQ multiplex PCR; TCRdb's copy keeps in-frame clones and lacks some. This sample yields over 85,000 clones, of which less than 90% are seen a single time; around 19% belongs to the top ten. Sequencing was done on a sample of peripheral blood. The source is a woman aged 80 or older with acute or convalescent COVID-19.

This clone was detected only a few times. This chain links TRBV7-6 with TRBJ2-2, with TRBD2 matching 9 bases. V shed 4 bases and J 1 base; nucleotides not matched to a gene: 7. Germline CDR1 and CDR2: SGHVS and FNYEAQ. This CDR3 has 17 amino acids. The CDR3 DNA sequence: TGTGCCAGCAGCTCCCGTAGCGGGGGTGGGAACACCGGGGAGCTGTTTTTT. As protein: CASSSRSGGGNTGELFF.

This rearrangement joins TRBV12-5 to TRBJ2-7; 11 nucleotides align to TRBD1. Trimming took 9 bases from V and 3 from J; bases not matched to a gene: 4. Germline V gene sequence: CDR1 LGHNT, CDR2 FRNRAP. The CDR3 sequence is 13 residues long. The DNA of the CDR3 is TGTGCTAGCGCCGGGACAGGGGGCTACGAGCAGTACTTC. Its translation: CASAGTGGYEQYF.

The chain recombines TRBV7-9 with TRBJ2-6; no clear D. The V end was cut by 3 bases, the J end by 10 bases, with 10 bases between. The CDR3 is made up of 13 amino acids. Germline assignment: CDR1 SEHNR and CDR2 FQNEAQ (reference sequence). The CDR3 DNA is TGTGCCAGCAGCTTTAACTCGCCGAACGTCCTGACTTTC. Protein product: CASSFNSPNVLTF.

This chain joins TRBV20-1 and TRBJ1-1, with D maybe TRBD1 (5 bases). The CDR3 has 11 amino acids. From germline, CDR1 is DFQATT and CDR2 SNEGSKA (reference sequence). Trimming cost V 6 bases and J 7 bases, with 12 bases left between them. The CDR3 spells CSAMTDFEAFF. In nucleotides, the CDR3 is TGCAGTGCCATGACAGACTTTGAAGCTTTCTTT.

The genes are TRBV2 and TRBJ2-1, with D tentatively TRBD1 (6 bases). V was cut by 1 base and J by 4 bases, with 11 bases left in between. The CDR3 spans 15 residues. Germline loops: CDR1 SNHLY, CDR2 FYNNEI. The CDR3 region is CASSEEGTPYNEQFF. The CDR3 bases are TGTGCCAGCAGTGAAGAAGGGACACCGTACAATGAGCAGTTCTTC.

The chain links TRBV30 to TRBJ1-4; D is ambiguous. Germline assignment: CDR1 GTSNPN and CDR2 SVGIG (reference sequence). This CDR3 is 14 amino acids long. The V end lost 2 bases, the J end lost 5 bases, and 12 bases lay between the germline ends. The CDR3 loop is CAWSRGGSNEKLFF. The CDR3 coding sequence is TGTGCCTGGAGTAGAGGCGGGTCCAATGAAAAACTGTTTTTT. The full variable domain, completed using reference TRBV30 and TRBJ1-4, is SQTIHQWPATLVQPVGSPLSLECTVEGTSNPNLYWYRQAAGRGLQLLFYSVGIGQISSEVPQNLSASRPQDRQFILSSKKLLLSDSGFYLCAWSRGGSNEKLFFGSGTQLSVL.

The count of this clone is one. The chain carries TRBV28 and TRBJ1-2; D is perhaps TRBD1 (5 bases). The CDR3 has 13 amino acids. V was pared by 11 bases and J by 4 bases, with 17 bases between. Germline CDR1 is MDHEN and CDR2 is SYDVKM. The DNA of the CDR3 is TGTGCCTCGGGGGAGCCCCGTTCCTATGGCTACACCTTC. The encoded protein is CASGEPRSYGYTF.

The gene calls are TRBV11-2 and TRBJ1-2; no clear D. The CDR3 length is 16 residues. Germline CDR1 SGHAT, CDR2 FQNNGV. With 1 base removed from V and 6 bases from J, the gap between germline ends came to 18 bases. The CDR3 loop reads CASSLGWRLNSHGYTF. CDR3 DNA: TGTGCCAGCAGCTTAGGATGGAGATTGAATTCCCATGGCTACACCTTC.

The chain recombines TRBV7-2 with TRBJ2-7; TRBD1 matches at 8 bases. Germline trimming cut 3 bases from V and 6 bases from J; bases unmatched to any gene: 7. The V gene's germline CDR1 is SGHTA and CDR2 FQGNSA. The CDR3 runs 14 residues. For the CDR3, the DNA is TGTGCCAGCAGCTTGTTTGGACAGGGTACCGAGCAGTACTTC. The encoded protein is CASSLFGQGTEQYF.

This rearrangement joins TRBV13 to TRBJ2-7; a weak D match, TRBD2 (6 bases). The CDR3 spans 13 residues. Germline V gene data show CDR1 as PRHDT and CDR2 as FYEKMQ (reference sequence). The V and J ends lost 2 bases and 1 base respectively, with 6 bases between them. CDR3 protein: CASSLRESYEQYF. DNA of the CDR3: TGTGCCAGCAGCTTACGGGAGTCCTACGAGCAGTACTTC.

The chain joins TRBV9 to TRBJ1-2; D gene unclear. Trimming stripped 0 bases from V and 8 bases from J, with 20 bases between. Looked up from germline, CDR1 is SGDLS and CDR2 is YYNGEE. The CDR3 consists of 16 residues. The DNA for the CDR3 is TGTGCCAGCAGCGTAGACCTAGAGCGCGGTCCTTTGGGCTACACCTTC. It specifies CASSVDLERGPLGYTF.

A note on this clone: Additional DNA sequences in this sample encode the identical CDR3. This chain uses TRBV5-1 with TRBJ2-7; possibly TRBD2 for D (6 bases). The CDR3 contains 16 residues. The germline CDR1 and CDR2 sequences are SGHRS and YFSETQ. The germline V and J ends were trimmed by 4 bases and 1 base, with 18 bases remaining between them. The CDR3 is CASSPGLRGASYEQYF. DNA of the CDR3: TGCGCCAGCAGCCCTGGGTTGCGGGGCGCGTCCTACGAGCAGTACTTC.

V and J are TRBV5-4 and TRBJ1-2; TRBD1 matches 9 bases. Germline trimming cut 2 bases from V and 1 base from J; bases unmatched to any gene: 3. The CDR3 is 15 residues long. Germline V lookup: CDR1 SGHNT, CDR2 YYREEE (reference sequence). CDR3 region: CASSFGTGINYGYTF. DNA for the CDR3: TGTGCCAGCAGCTTTGGGACAGGGATTAACTATGGCTACACCTTC.